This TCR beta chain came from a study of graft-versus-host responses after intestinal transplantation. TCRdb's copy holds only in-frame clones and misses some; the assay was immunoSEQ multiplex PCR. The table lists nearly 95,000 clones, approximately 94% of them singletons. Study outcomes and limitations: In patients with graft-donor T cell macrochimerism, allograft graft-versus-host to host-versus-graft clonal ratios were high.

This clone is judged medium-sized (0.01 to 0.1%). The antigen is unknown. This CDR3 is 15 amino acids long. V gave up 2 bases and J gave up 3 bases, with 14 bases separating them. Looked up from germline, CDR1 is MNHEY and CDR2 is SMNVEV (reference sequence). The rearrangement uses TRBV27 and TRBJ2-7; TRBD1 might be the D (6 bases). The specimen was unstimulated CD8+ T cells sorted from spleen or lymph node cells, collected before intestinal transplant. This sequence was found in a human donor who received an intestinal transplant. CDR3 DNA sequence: TGTGCCAGCAGTTTAGGGTCTACGGGACACTACGAGCAGTACTTC. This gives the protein CASSLGSTGHYEQYF.